Listed below are T cell receptor beta chains from one sample, sequenced in a study of T cells in Graves' hyperthyroidism and ophthalmopathy. TCRdb fed the multiplex PCR reads into MiXCR, producing one record per CDR3 protein. The sample lists around 500,000 distinct CDR3 sequences; 16% were seen once. Sequencing was carried out using blood. These receptors were taken from a woman in her twenties or thirties with Graves' ophthalmopathy. The CDR3 runs from the conserved cysteine through the conserved F or W. D genes are given only for firm matches. Clone size is not always given. Where it is, it says once, few, many or a class for expanded clones.

j_gene,v_gene,d_gene,abundance,CDR3aa,CDR3nt
TRBJ2-7,TRBV7-6,NA,few,CASSPATTYEQYF,TGTGCCAGCAGCCCCGCTACAACCTACGAGCAGTACTTC
TRBJ1-1,TRBV12-3/TRBV12-4,NA,many,CASSLARVNTEAFF,TGTGCCAGCAGTTTGGCCCGGGTGAACACTGAAGCTTTCTTT
TRBJ1-2,TRBV20-1,TRBD1,NA,CSAEDRSYGYTF,TGCAGTGCAGAGGACAGGAGCTATGGCTACACCTTC
TRBJ2-1,TRBV6-1,TRBD1,NA,CASSEVTGVNEQFF,TGTGCCAGCAGTGAAGTCACAGGGGTAAATGAGCAGTTCTTC
TRBJ2-7,TRBV12-3/TRBV12-4,TRBD2,NA,CASSYPPGGRVDEQYF,TGTGCCAGCAGTTACCCTCCGGGGGGAAGGGTCGACGAGCAGTACTTC
TRBJ2-7,TRBV6-1,NA,NA,CASSQTSIYEQYF,TGTGCCAGCAGTCAGACTAGTATCTACGAGCAGTACTTC
TRBJ2-1,TRBV11-2,TRBD2,many,CASSHSLFGGRSSYNEQFF,TGTGCCAGCAGCCACAGTCTTTTCGGCGGGAGGAGCTCCTACAATGAGCAGTTCTTC
TRBJ2-2,TRBV12-3/TRBV12-4,TRBD1,NA,CARGARWTGAWELFF,TGTGCCAGGGGGGCCAGGTGGACAGGGGCTTGGGAGCTGTTTTTT
TRBJ1-5,TRBV18,NA,NA,CASSPRSNQPQHF,TGTGCCAGCTCACCCAGAAGCAATCAGCCCCAGCATTTT
TRBJ1-5,TRBV28,TRBD1,many,CASSGTGTGDSNQPQHF,TGTGCCAGCAGTGGGACAGGGACAGGGGATAGCAATCAGCCCCAGCATTTT
TRBJ1-1,TRBV27,NA,NA,CASSRMAGLGTGAFF,TGTGCCAGCAGTCGAATGGCAGGTTTGGGCACTGGAGCTTTCTTT
TRBJ1-1,TRBV19,NA,NA,CASSPVRDTEAFF,TGTGCCAGTAGTCCCGTAAGGGACACTGAAGCTTTCTTT
TRBJ2-7,TRBV10-3,TRBD2,NA,CAIGGLAGNYSYEQYF,TGTGCCATCGGGGGACTAGCGGGAAATTACTCCTACGAGCAGTACTTC
TRBJ2-2,TRBV6-1,TRBD1,many,CASSGTGLTGELFF,TGTGCCAGCAGCGGGACAGGGTTAACCGGGGAGCTGTTTTTT
TRBJ2-5,TRBV30,NA,many,CAWSRGGRKTQYF,TGTGCCTGGAGTAGGGGGGGCAGGAAGACCCAGTACTTC
TRBJ1-5,TRBV7-2,NA,few,CASSLTRGANQPQHF,TGTGCCAGCAGCTTAACGAGGGGCGCCAATCAGCCCCAGCATTTT
TRBJ2-1,TRBV6-2/TRBV6-3,TRBD1,many,CASSRTGESSYNEQFF,TGTGCCAGCAGTAGGACAGGGGAAAGCTCCTACAATGAGCAGTTCTTC
TRBJ2-7,TRBV20-1,NA,NA,CSAERSSGLKAYEQYF,TGCAGTGCTGAGCGCAGCTCGGGCCTAAAGGCCTACGAGCAGTACTTC
TRBJ1-3,TRBV28,NA,many,CASSFSGSGNTIYF,TGTGCCAGCAGTTTTTCAGGCTCTGGAAACACCATATATTTT
TRBJ2-5,TRBV6-5,NA,NA,CASRSSTLRDTRETQYF,TGTGCCAGCAGATCCTCTACCCTCCGGGACACCAGAGAGACCCAGTACTTC
TRBJ2-1,TRBV20-1,TRBD2,many,CSAGTSGRPNEQFF,TGCAGTGCTGGGACTAGCGGGAGACCCAATGAGCAGTTCTTC
TRBJ1-5,TRBV6-5,NA,many,CASSYLTDSNQPQHF,TGTGCCAGCAGTTACCTGACAGATAGCAATCAGCCCCAGCATTTT
TRBJ1-3,TRBV5-1,NA,many,CASSLSTGPEGNTIYF,TGCGCCAGCAGCTTGTCTACAGGGCCTGAAGGAAACACCATATATTTT
TRBJ2-7,TRBV7-8,NA,few,CASSLAGTRTLAEQYF,TGTGCCAGCAGCTTAGCGGGAACTAGAACCTTGGCCGAGCAGTACTTC
TRBJ2-1,TRBV7-2,NA,many,CASSLDGLRDEQFF,TGTGCCAGCAGCTTAGACGGTCTCAGGGATGAGCAGTTCTTC
TRBJ2-7,TRBV4-2,TRBD2,NA,CASSPRSLGPSGSMHEQYF,TGTGCCAGCAGCCCGAGGAGCTTGGGCCCTAGCGGGAGTATGCACGAGCAGTACTTC
TRBJ2-6,TRBV6-5,NA,few,CASSNPGAGANVLTF,TGTGCCAGCAGTAACCCGGGGGCCGGGGCCAACGTCCTGACTTTC
TRBJ2-5,TRBV27,NA,many,CASSLSRGLRETQYF,TGTGCCAGCAGTTTATCACGGGGGCTCAGAGAGACCCAGTACTTC
TRBJ2-3,TRBV7-3,TRBD2,many,CASSILAGGPGDTQYF,TGTGCCAGCAGCATACTAGCGGGAGGGCCCGGAGATACGCAGTATTTT
TRBJ1-5,TRBV30,NA,many,CAWDGPGRFANQPQHF,TGTGCCTGGGACGGACCGGGGCGCTTCGCCAATCAGCCCCAGCATTTT
TRBJ2-5,TRBV6-1,NA,many,CASSGQEGETQYF,TGTGCCAGCAGTGGGCAGGAGGGCGAGACCCAGTACTTC
TRBJ2-1,TRBV11-1,TRBD2,many,CASRDLAGVLYNEQFF,TGTGCCAGCAGAGATCTAGCGGGAGTTCTATACAATGAGCAGTTCTTC
TRBJ2-1,TRBV6-2/TRBV6-3,TRBD1,few,CASSWTGSYNEQFF,TGTGCCAGCAGTTGGACAGGATCCTACAATGAGCAGTTCTTC
TRBJ2-7,TRBV29-1,TRBD1,few,CSVEDLGTGDEQYF,TGCAGCGTTGAAGATCTTGGGACAGGGGACGAGCAGTACTTC
TRBJ1-2,TRBV11-2,TRBD1,many,CASSLFYRGSGYTF,TGTGCCAGCAGCTTATTCTACAGGGGTAGTGGCTACACCTTC
TRBJ1-1,TRBV9,NA,few,CATDTMNTEAFF,TGTGCCACCGACACGATGAACACTGAAGCTTTCTTT
TRBJ2-7,TRBV20-1,TRBD1,NA,CSARRDREGEQYF,TGCAGTGCGCGGCGGGACAGGGAAGGCGAGCAGTACTTC
TRBJ1-1,TRBV27,NA,many,CASSLSTVLPAFF,TGTGCCAGCAGTTTATCCACAGTGTTGCCGGCTTTCTTT
TRBJ2-1,TRBV12-3/TRBV12-4,NA,many,CASRTTPDEQFF,TGTGCCAGCAGGACAACACCGGATGAGCAGTTCTTC
TRBJ2-1,TRBV29-1,NA,many,CSVIMLGPDEQFF,TGCAGCGTGATAATGCTGGGGCCCGATGAGCAGTTCTTC
TRBJ2-1,TRBV27,NA,few,CASSFSGVGYNEQFF,TGTGCCAGCAGTTTCTCGGGAGTCGGTTACAATGAGCAGTTCTTC
TRBJ2-4,TRBV7-8,NA,NA,CASSWIQGGQNIQYF,TGTGCCAGCAGCTGGATACAGGGCGGGCAAAACATTCAGTACTTC
TRBJ1-1,TRBV19,NA,NA,CASSFGDTEAFF,TGTGCCAGTAGCTTTGGTGACACTGAAGCTTTCTTT
TRBJ2-7,TRBV5-1,NA,NA,CASSLGVSTYNEQYF,TGTGCCAGCAGCTTGGGTGTTTCGACCTACAATGAGCAGTACTTC
TRBJ2-7,TRBV7-2,NA,many,CASSAVLGGSYEQYF,TGTGCCAGCAGCGCAGTTCTAGGAGGAAGCTACGAGCAGTACTTC
TRBJ2-3,TRBV7-9,NA,NA,CASGTGSGDTQYF,TGTGCCAGCGGCACAGGGTCCGGAGATACGCAGTATTTT
TRBJ1-5,TRBV27,TRBD1,few,CASSHYKGAGQPQHF,TGTGCCAGCAGCCATTATAAGGGGGCAGGGCAGCCCCAGCATTTT